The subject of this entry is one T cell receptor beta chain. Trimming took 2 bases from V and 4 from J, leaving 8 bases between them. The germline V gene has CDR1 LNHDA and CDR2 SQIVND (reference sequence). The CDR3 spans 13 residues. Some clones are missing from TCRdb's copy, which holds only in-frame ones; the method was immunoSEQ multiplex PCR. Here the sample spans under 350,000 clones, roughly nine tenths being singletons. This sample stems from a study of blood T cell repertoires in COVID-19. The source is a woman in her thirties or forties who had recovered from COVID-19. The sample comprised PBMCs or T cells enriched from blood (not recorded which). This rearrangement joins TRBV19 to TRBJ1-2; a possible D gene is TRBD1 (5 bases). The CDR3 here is CASSINRSYGYTF. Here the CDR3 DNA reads TGTGCCAGTAGTATAAACAGGAGCTATGGCTACACCTTC.